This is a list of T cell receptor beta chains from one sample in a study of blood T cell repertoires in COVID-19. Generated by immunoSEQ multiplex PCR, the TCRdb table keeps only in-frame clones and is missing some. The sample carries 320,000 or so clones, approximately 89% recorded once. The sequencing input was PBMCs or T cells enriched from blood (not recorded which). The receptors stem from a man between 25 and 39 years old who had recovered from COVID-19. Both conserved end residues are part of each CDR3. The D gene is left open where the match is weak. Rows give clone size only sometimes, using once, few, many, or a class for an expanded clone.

CASSPQGGREKLFF | TGTGCCAGCTCACCCCAAGGGGGCCGGGAAAAACTGTTTTTT | TRBJ1-4 | TRBV18 | TRBD1 | -
CASSLRGRGVNTIYF | TGTGCCAGCAGCTTGCGAGGGCGGGGAGTAAACACCATATATTTT | TRBJ1-3 | TRBV5-6 | - | -
CASRQDRDYEQYF | TGCGCCAGCAGGCAAGACAGGGACTACGAGCAGTACTTC | TRBJ2-7 | TRBV5-1 | TRBD1 | -
CASSLSPGGGTEAFF | TGTGCCAGCAGCTTAAGTCCCGGGGGTGGAACTGAAGCTTTCTTT | TRBJ1-1 | TRBV7-9 | - | -
CASNPDRGGEKLFF | TGTGCCAGCAACCCAGACAGGGGAGGGGAAAAACTGTTTTTT | TRBJ1-4 | TRBV7-8 | TRBD1 | -
CASRDTVSYNSPLHF | TGTGCCAGCAGGGACACTGTCTCCTATAATTCACCCCTCCACTTT | TRBJ1-6 | TRBV2 | - | -
CASSVIRAGNTIYF | TGTGCCAGTTCGGTGATCAGGGCCGGAAACACCATATATTTT | TRBJ1-3 | TRBV19 | - | -
CASSLGQGKVDYGYTF | TGTGCCAGCAGCTTGGGACAGGGTAAGGTCGACTATGGCTACACCTTC | TRBJ1-2 | TRBV5-4 | TRBD1 | once
CASSLTGRGQPQHF | TGTGCCAGCAGTTTGACAGGGAGAGGGCAGCCCCAGCATTTT | TRBJ1-5 | TRBV6-5 | TRBD1 | -
CASSGTGGLGEPQHF | TGTGCCAGCAGCGGGACAGGGGGACTGGGGGAGCCCCAGCATTTT | TRBJ1-5 | TRBV2 | TRBD1 | -
CASSEGGPGHSYGYTF | TGTGCCAGCAGTGAAGGGGGACCGGGACACTCTTATGGCTACACCTTC | TRBJ1-2 | TRBV6-1 | - | -
CATSRGTSGVYEQYF | TGTGCCACCAGCAGAGGGACTAGCGGGGTCTACGAGCAGTACTTC | TRBJ2-7 | TRBV15 | TRBD2 | -
CASSLARTSATDTQYF | TGTGCCAGCAGCTTAGCCAGGACTAGCGCGACAGATACGCAGTATTTT | TRBJ2-3 | TRBV7-9 | TRBD2 | once
CASRTQGVVSQPQHF | TGTGCCAGCAGGACTCAGGGGGTTGTGAGTCAGCCCCAGCATTTT | TRBJ1-5 | TRBV6-6 | TRBD1 | -
CASSSTGSSNQPQHF | TGTGCCAGCAGCTCGACAGGGTCTAGCAATCAGCCCCAGCATTTT | TRBJ1-5 | TRBV5-5 | TRBD1 | few
CASSGSPGGEQFF | TGTGCCAGCTCAGGGTCCCCCGGAGGTGAGCAGTTCTTC | TRBJ2-1 | TRBV18 | - | -
CASSQGGARGYGYTF | TGTGCCAGCAGCCAAGGTGGAGCCAGGGGATATGGCTACACCTTC | TRBJ1-2 | TRBV3-1/TRBV3-2 | - | -
CASGRRDNTEAFF | TGTGCTAGTGGTCGGAGAGATAACACTGAAGCTTTCTTT | TRBJ1-1 | TRBV12-5 | - | -
CASSLRQGARYTF | TGTGCCAGCAGTCTCCGACAGGGCGCGCGCTACACCTTC | TRBJ1-2 | TRBV3-1/TRBV3-2 | TRBD1 | -
CASSPSGQGNQPQHF | TGTGCCAGCAGTCCTTCGGGACAGGGGAATCAGCCCCAGCATTTT | TRBJ1-5 | TRBV28 | TRBD1 | -
CASSPISGQMGNYGYTF | TGTGCCAGCAGTCCGATCTCGGGACAGATGGGGAACTATGGCTACACCTTC | TRBJ1-2 | TRBV28 | TRBD1 | -
CASSRQGAIDSPLHF | TGTGCCAGCAGTCGACAGGGGGCAATTGATTCACCCCTCCACTTT | TRBJ1-6 | TRBV7-9 | TRBD1 | -
CASRDRDTGELFF | TGTGCCAGCAGGGACAGGGACACCGGGGAGCTGTTTTTT | TRBJ2-2 | TRBV9 | TRBD1 | once
CASSVDGAVTGELFF | TGTGCCAGCAGCGTAGATGGGGCGGTCACCGGGGAGCTGTTTTTT | TRBJ2-2 | TRBV9 | - | -
CASNQGYEQYF | TGTGCCAGCAATCAGGGGTACGAGCAGTACTTC | TRBJ2-7 | TRBV2 | - | -
CASSSTGISATNEKLFF | TGTGCCAGCAGCTCAACAGGGATTTCTGCAACTAATGAAAAACTGTTTTTT | TRBJ1-4 | TRBV7-9 | - | -
CASSGGVTDTQYF | TGTGCCAGCAGTGGCGGGGTGACAGATACGCAGTATTTT | TRBJ2-3 | TRBV12-3/TRBV12-4 | - | -
CASSPGANTEAFF | TGTGCCAGCAGCCCGGGAGCGAACACTGAAGCTTTCTTT | TRBJ1-1 | TRBV25-1 | - | -
CASSQEGLYGYTF | TGTGCCAGCAGCCAAGAGGGACTCTATGGCTACACCTTC | TRBJ1-2 | TRBV3-1/TRBV3-2 | - | -
CASSQEGRATNTEAFF | TGTGCCAGCAGCCAAGAAGGCAGAGCGACGAACACTGAAGCTTTCTTT | TRBJ1-1 | TRBV3-1/TRBV3-2 | - | -
CASSVGATEAFF | TGTGCCAGCTCAGTTGGAGCGACTGAAGCTTTCTTT | TRBJ1-1 | TRBV18 | - | once
CASSQARGAAYEQYF | TGTGCCAGCAGCCAGGCCCGGGGGGCAGCCTACGAGCAGTACTTC | TRBJ2-7 | TRBV6-5 | - | -
CASSQLGTDTQYF | TGTGCCAGCAGCCAACTAGGCACAGATACGCAGTATTTT | TRBJ2-3 | TRBV4-2 | - | once
CASPPGQGFDEQFF | TGTGCCAGCCCCCCTGGACAGGGTTTCGATGAGCAGTTCTTC | TRBJ2-1 | TRBV7-9 | TRBD1 | -
CASSVGGLGETQYF | TGTGCCAGCAGCGTAGGGGGCCTCGGAGAGACCCAGTACTTC | TRBJ2-5 | TRBV9 | - | -
CASSLNMKGAQDEAFF | TGTGCCAGCAGCTTGAACATGAAGGGGGCGCAGGATGAAGCTTTCTTT | TRBJ1-1 | TRBV5-4 | TRBD1 | -